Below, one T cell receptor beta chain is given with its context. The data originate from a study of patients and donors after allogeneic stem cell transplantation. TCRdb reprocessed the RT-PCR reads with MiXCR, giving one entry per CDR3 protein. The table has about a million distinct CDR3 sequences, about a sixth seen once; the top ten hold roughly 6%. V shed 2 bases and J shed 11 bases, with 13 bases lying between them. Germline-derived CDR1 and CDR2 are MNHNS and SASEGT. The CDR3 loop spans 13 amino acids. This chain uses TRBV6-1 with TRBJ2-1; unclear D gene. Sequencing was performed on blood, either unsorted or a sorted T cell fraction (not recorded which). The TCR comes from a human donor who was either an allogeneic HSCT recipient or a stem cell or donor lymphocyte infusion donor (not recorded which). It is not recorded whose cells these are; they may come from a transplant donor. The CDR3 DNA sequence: TGTGCCAGCAGTGAACGGGTAATGATTAAGCAGTTCTTC. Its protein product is CASSERVMIKQFF.